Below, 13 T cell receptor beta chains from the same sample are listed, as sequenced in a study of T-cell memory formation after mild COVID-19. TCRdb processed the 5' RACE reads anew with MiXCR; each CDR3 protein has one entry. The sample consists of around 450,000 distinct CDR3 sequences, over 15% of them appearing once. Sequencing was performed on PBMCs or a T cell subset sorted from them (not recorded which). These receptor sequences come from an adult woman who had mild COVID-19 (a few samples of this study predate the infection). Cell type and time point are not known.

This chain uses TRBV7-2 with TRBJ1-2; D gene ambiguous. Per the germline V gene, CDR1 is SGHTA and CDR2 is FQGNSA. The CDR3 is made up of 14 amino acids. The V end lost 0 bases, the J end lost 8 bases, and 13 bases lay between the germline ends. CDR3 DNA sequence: TGTGCCAGCAGCTTAGCGGGAAGTGCAGCCGGCTACACCTTC. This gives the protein CASSLAGSAAGYTF. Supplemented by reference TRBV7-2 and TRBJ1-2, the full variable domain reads GAGVSQSPSNKVTEKGKDVELRCDPISGHTALYWYRQSLGQGLEFLIYFQGNSAPDKSGLPSDRFSAERTGGSVSTLTIQRTQQEDSAVYLCASSLAGSAAGYTFGSGTRLTVV.

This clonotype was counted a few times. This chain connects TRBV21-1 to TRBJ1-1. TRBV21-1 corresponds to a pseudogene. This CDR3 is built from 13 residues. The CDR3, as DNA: TGTGCCAGCAGCAAAGATGGTAACACTGAAGCTTTCTTT. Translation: CASSKDGNTEAFF.

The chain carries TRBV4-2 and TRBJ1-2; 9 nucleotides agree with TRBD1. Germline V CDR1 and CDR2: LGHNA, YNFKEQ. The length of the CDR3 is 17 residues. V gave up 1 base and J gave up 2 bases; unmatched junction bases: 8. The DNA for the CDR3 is TGTGCCAGCAGCCAAGCACAGGGGGCGTCTTTAAACTATGGCTACACCTTC. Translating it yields CASSQAQGASLNYGYTF.

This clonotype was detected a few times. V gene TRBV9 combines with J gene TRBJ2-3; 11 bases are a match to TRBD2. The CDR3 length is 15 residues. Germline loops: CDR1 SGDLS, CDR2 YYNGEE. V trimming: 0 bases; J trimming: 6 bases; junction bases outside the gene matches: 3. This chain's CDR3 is CASSVASGGRDTQYF. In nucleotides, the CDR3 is TGTGCCAGCAGCGTAGCTAGCGGGGGGAGGGATACGCAGTATTTT.

The chain's CDR3 is CSVTRGTGYNEQFF. In DNA, the CDR3 is TGCAGCGTCACTCGGGGAACGGGGTACAATGAGCAGTTCTTC. This chain joins TRBV29-1 and TRBJ2-1; D perhaps matches TRBD2 (5 bases). Germline lookup yields CDR1 SQVTM and CDR2 ANQGSEA. Trimming pared 6 bases from V and 4 bases from J, leaving 16 bases between. The CDR3 contains 14 residues.

The CDR3 here is CASSFAGGRNEQFF. The CDR3 coding sequence is TGTGCCAGCAGCTTCGCCGGGGGCCGGAATGAGCAGTTCTTC. J is TRBJ2-1 and V is TRBV11-2; tentatively, D is TRBD1 or TRBD2 (6 bases each). Germline-derived CDR1 and CDR2 are SGHAT and FQNNGV. The ends were cut back, 3 bases at V and 7 bases at J, with 13 bases in the middle. This CDR3 has 14 amino acids.

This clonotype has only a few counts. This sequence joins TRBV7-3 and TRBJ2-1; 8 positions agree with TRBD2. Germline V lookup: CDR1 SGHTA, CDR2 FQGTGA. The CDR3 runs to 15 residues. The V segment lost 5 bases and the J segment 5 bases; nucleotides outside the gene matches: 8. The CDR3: CASSLSGGHNNEQFF. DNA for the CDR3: TGTGCCAGCAGCCTGAGCGGGGGCCATAACAATGAGCAGTTCTTC.

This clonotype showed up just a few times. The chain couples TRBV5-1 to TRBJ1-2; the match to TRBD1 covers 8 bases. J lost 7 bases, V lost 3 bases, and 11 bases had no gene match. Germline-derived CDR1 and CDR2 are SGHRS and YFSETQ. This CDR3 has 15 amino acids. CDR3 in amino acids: CASSYTLTGGSGYTF. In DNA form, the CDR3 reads TGCGCCAGCAGCTATACCTTAACAGGGGGGAGTGGCTACACCTTC.

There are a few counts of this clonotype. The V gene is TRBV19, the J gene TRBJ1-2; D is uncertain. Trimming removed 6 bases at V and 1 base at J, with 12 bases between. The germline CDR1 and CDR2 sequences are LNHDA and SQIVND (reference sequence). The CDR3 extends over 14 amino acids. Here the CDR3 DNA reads TGTGCCAGTAGCCTGTCTGGCCTTAACTATGGCTACACCTTC. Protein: CASSLSGLNYGYTF. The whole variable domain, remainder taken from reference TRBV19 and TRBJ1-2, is DGGITQSPKYLFRKEGQNVTLSCEQNLNHDAMYWYRQDPGQGLRLIYYSQIVNDFQKGDIAEGYSVSREKKESFPLTVTSAQKNPTAFYLCASSLSGLNYGYTFGSGTRLTVV.

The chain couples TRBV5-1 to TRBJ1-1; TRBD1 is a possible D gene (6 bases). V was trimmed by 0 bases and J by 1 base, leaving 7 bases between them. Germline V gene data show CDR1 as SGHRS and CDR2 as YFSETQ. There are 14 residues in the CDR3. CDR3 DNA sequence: TGCGCCAGCAGCTTGGTACAGGGGAACACTGAAGCTTTCTTT. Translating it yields CASSLVQGNTEAFF. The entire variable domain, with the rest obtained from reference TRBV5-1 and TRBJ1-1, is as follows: KAGVTQTPRYLIKTRGQQVTLSCSPISGHRSVSWYQQTPGQGLQFLFEYFSETQRNKGNFPGRFSGRQFSNSRSEMNVSTLELGDSALYLCASSLVQGNTEAFFGQGTRLTVV.

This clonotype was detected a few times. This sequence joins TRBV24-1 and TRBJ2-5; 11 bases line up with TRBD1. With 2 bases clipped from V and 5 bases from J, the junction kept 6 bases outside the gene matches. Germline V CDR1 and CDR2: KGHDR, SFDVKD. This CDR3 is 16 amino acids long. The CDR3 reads CATSDWTGGYGETQYF. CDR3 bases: TGTGCCACCAGTGATTGGACAGGGGGCTACGGGGAGACCCAGTACTTC.

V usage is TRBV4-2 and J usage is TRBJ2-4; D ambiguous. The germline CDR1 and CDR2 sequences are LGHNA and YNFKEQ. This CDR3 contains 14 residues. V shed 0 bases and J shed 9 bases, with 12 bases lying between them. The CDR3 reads CASSQEKAYFIQYF. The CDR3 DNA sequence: TGTGCCAGCAGCCAAGAAAAGGCCTATTTCATTCAGTACTTC.

The CDR3 region is CASRVGGPSSYEQYF. CDR3 nucleotide sequence: TGTGCCAGTAGGGTGGGGGGCCCTAGCTCCTACGAGCAGTACTTC. The gene calls are TRBV19 and TRBJ2-7; D tentatively reads TRBD1 or TRBD2 (6 bases each). Germline lookup yields CDR1 LNHDA and CDR2 SQIVND (reference sequence). Between the trimmed V and J ends, which lost 6 bases and 0 bases, there was a span of 15 bases. The CDR3 spans 15 residues.